This record covers a single T cell receptor (beta chain). Its specificity is unknown. The source of the sample is a study of cytomegalovirus exposure and HLA in healthy donors. Overall study: Tens of millions of unique TCRs from HLA-typed donors were held in an early data release. Broader study findings: One later analysis reportedly identified an Asian-associated ancestry cluster that showed fewer N-insertions than the approximately 700-donor mean.

Both 60 Vbeta primers and 13 Jbeta primers went into the PCR. Clones were read by immunoSEQ multiplex PCR, and TCRdb kept only the in-frame ones, dropping some. Here the sample spans 150,000 to 200,000 clones, 75% being singletons. Unrecorded immune exposures were likely, despite nominal health at sampling. The sequence was obtained from a woman between 45 and 60 years old in good health and CMV-seropositive. The sequenced sample consisted of PBMCs.

The CDR3 loop is CAWSVMGSEAFF. CDR3 nucleotides: TGTGCCTGGAGTGTAATGGGGAGTGAGGCTTTCTTT. The chain recombines TRBV30 with TRBJ1-1; D not certain. The germline V and J ends were trimmed by 0 bases and 11 bases, with 13 bases remaining between them. The CDR3 spans 12 residues. CDR1 is GTSNPN and CDR2 is SVGIG in the germline V gene (reference sequence).